Listed below are T cell receptor beta chains from one sample, sequenced in a study of blood T cell repertoires in COVID-19. TCRdb's table, derived via immunoSEQ multiplex PCR, lists solely in-frame clones and lacks some. This sample has a few hundred thousand clones, with 70% to 90% found just once. The sample comprised peripheral blood. The receptors were gathered from a human donor in a cohort sampled during active COVID-19. The CDR3 runs from the conserved cysteine through the conserved F or W. The order of the fields is CDR3 length, J gene, V gene, clone size, CDR3 protein. A row's size may be missing; if present it is once, few, many or a size class.

CDR3 length: 16
J gene: TRBJ1-3
V gene: TRBV9
clone size: -
CDR3 protein: CASSGGTGDPGNTIYF

CDR3 length: 15
J gene: TRBJ2-1
V gene: TRBV5-1
clone size: -
CDR3 protein: CASSSTSGRAGEQFF

CDR3 length: 16
J gene: TRBJ2-1
V gene: TRBV3-1/TRBV3-2
clone size: -
CDR3 protein: CASSNRDGDINNEQFF

CDR3 length: 16
J gene: TRBJ2-5
V gene: TRBV19
clone size: once
CDR3 protein: CASSIGAGVSQETQYF

CDR3 length: 13
J gene: TRBJ1-4
V gene: TRBV2
clone size: -
CDR3 protein: CASSRDSNEKLFF

CDR3 length: 13
J gene: TRBJ2-7
V gene: TRBV20-1
clone size: -
CDR3 protein: CSASGMATYEQYF

CDR3 length: 17
J gene: TRBJ2-7
V gene: TRBV27
clone size: -
CDR3 protein: CASNPGLAGRMHNEQYF

CDR3 length: 18
J gene: TRBJ2-1
V gene: TRBV10-3
clone size: -
CDR3 protein: CASTFEAGQNYMGNEQFF

CDR3 length: 15
J gene: TRBJ2-1
V gene: TRBV6-6
clone size: -
CDR3 protein: CASSASGSSYNEQFF

CDR3 length: 11
J gene: TRBJ2-1
V gene: TRBV20-1
clone size: -
CDR3 protein: CSARDFDEQFF

CDR3 length: 14
J gene: TRBJ1-1
V gene: TRBV5-4
clone size: -
CDR3 protein: CASSSTQGNTEAFF

CDR3 length: 13
J gene: TRBJ1-1
V gene: TRBV2
clone size: few
CDR3 protein: CASSEAHGSEAFF

CDR3 length: 15
J gene: TRBJ1-2
V gene: TRBV5-1
clone size: -
CDR3 protein: CASSPDAGLNYGYTF

CDR3 length: 16
J gene: TRBJ2-5
V gene: TRBV5-5
clone size: -
CDR3 protein: CASSFRRDRIRETQYF

CDR3 length: 15
J gene: TRBJ2-1
V gene: TRBV7-3
clone size: -
CDR3 protein: CASSSLAEEGNEQFF

CDR3 length: 15
J gene: TRBJ2-1
V gene: TRBV7-3
clone size: -
CDR3 protein: CASSPGLAGYNEQFF

CDR3 length: 13
J gene: TRBJ1-2
V gene: TRBV19
clone size: -
CDR3 protein: CASSIGLNYGYTF

CDR3 length: 12
J gene: TRBJ1-4
V gene: TRBV14
clone size: -
CDR3 protein: CASSRVQGELFF

CDR3 length: 16
J gene: TRBJ2-7
V gene: TRBV3-1/TRBV3-2
clone size: -
CDR3 protein: CASSHQTGTASREQYF

CDR3 length: 14
J gene: TRBJ2-1
V gene: TRBV30
clone size: -
CDR3 protein: CAWSVLGGYNEQFF

CDR3 length: 13
J gene: TRBJ2-1
V gene: TRBV28
clone size: -
CDR3 protein: CARAQGSYNEQFF

CDR3 length: 16
J gene: TRBJ1-5
V gene: TRBV28
clone size: -
CDR3 protein: CASSPFVVGVRQPQHF

CDR3 length: 14
J gene: TRBJ1-5
V gene: TRBV6-1
clone size: -
CDR3 protein: CASSESQTNQPQHF

CDR3 length: 15
J gene: TRBJ2-5
V gene: TRBV4-1
clone size: -
CDR3 protein: CASSEESTVQETQYF

CDR3 length: 15
J gene: TRBJ2-5
V gene: TRBV5-1
clone size: once
CDR3 protein: CASSPMTRKKETQYF

CDR3 length: 14
J gene: TRBJ2-1
V gene: TRBV30
clone size: -
CDR3 protein: CAWTSGSGRNEQFF

CDR3 length: 16
J gene: TRBJ1-4
V gene: TRBV5-6
clone size: once
CDR3 protein: CASSLTGYPTNEKLFF

CDR3 length: 12
J gene: TRBJ1-2
V gene: TRBV19
clone size: -
CDR3 protein: CASRASSGGYTF

CDR3 length: 16
J gene: TRBJ2-5
V gene: TRBV7-2
clone size: -
CDR3 protein: CASSFGGTFGEETQYF

CDR3 length: 17
J gene: TRBJ2-1
V gene: TRBV28
clone size: -
CDR3 protein: CASSSLGGTSSYNEQFF

CDR3 length: 16
J gene: TRBJ2-5
V gene: TRBV9
clone size: -
CDR3 protein: CASSVVGAGVKETQYF

CDR3 length: 15
J gene: TRBJ1-1
V gene: TRBV5-5
clone size: -
CDR3 protein: CASSPSTGYTTEAFF

CDR3 length: 14
J gene: TRBJ2-7
V gene: TRBV6-4
clone size: -
CDR3 protein: CASSAGVGPYEQYF

CDR3 length: 17
J gene: TRBJ2-6
V gene: TRBV6-6
clone size: -
CDR3 protein: CASSLSWAPSGANVLTF

CDR3 length: 14
J gene: TRBJ1-2
V gene: TRBV4-1
clone size: -
CDR3 protein: CASSLHRVEYGYTF

CDR3 length: 13
J gene: TRBJ1-2
V gene: TRBV10-1
clone size: few
CDR3 protein: CASSESRQGGYTF

CDR3 length: 22
J gene: TRBJ2-5
V gene: TRBV4-1
clone size: -
CDR3 protein: CASSPLINTRGPASGRSETQYF

CDR3 length: 14
J gene: TRBJ2-3
V gene: TRBV7-7
clone size: -
CDR3 protein: CASSSSPSTDTQYF

CDR3 length: 12
J gene: TRBJ1-1
V gene: TRBV5-1
clone size: -
CDR3 protein: CASSGETVKAFF

CDR3 length: 14
J gene: TRBJ2-7
V gene: TRBV19
clone size: -
CDR3 protein: CASSTRDSRYEQYF

CDR3 length: 15
J gene: TRBJ2-7
V gene: TRBV30
clone size: -
CDR3 protein: CAWSVPGVRSYEQYF

CDR3 length: 15
J gene: TRBJ1-5
V gene: TRBV28
clone size: -
CDR3 protein: CASTRLRGQGQPQHF

CDR3 length: 15
J gene: TRBJ1-3
V gene: TRBV16
clone size: -
CDR3 protein: CASSQSGASGNTIYF

CDR3 length: 11
J gene: TRBJ2-3
V gene: TRBV11-1
clone size: -
CDR3 protein: CASSSDFRKYF

CDR3 length: 13
J gene: TRBJ2-5
V gene: TRBV12-3/TRBV12-4
clone size: -
CDR3 protein: CASSIDRDETQYF

CDR3 length: 14
J gene: TRBJ2-5
V gene: TRBV29-1
clone size: -
CDR3 protein: CSVVAGGDQETQYF

CDR3 length: 18
J gene: TRBJ1-3
V gene: TRBV4-2
clone size: -
CDR3 protein: CASSQDGSVGASGNTIYF

CDR3 length: 14
J gene: TRBJ2-7
V gene: TRBV5-1
clone size: few
CDR3 protein: CASSLAGEAYEQYF

CDR3 length: 12
J gene: TRBJ1-1
V gene: TRBV28
clone size: -
CDR3 protein: CASNPTGHEAFF

CDR3 length: 14
J gene: TRBJ2-7
V gene: TRBV19
clone size: -
CDR3 protein: CASSFGLAPYEQYF

CDR3 length: 15
J gene: TRBJ2-3
V gene: TRBV2
clone size: -
CDR3 protein: CASSEVETSTDTQYF

CDR3 length: 17
J gene: TRBJ2-3
V gene: TRBV5-1
clone size: -
CDR3 protein: CASSLLSSGSSTDTQYF

CDR3 length: 14
J gene: TRBJ2-3
V gene: TRBV20-1
clone size: -
CDR3 protein: CSASPPMGGATQYF

CDR3 length: 16
J gene: TRBJ1-6
V gene: TRBV21-1
clone size: -
CDR3 protein: CASSKVRAWGNSPLHF

CDR3 length: 15
J gene: TRBJ1-6
V gene: TRBV4-2
clone size: -
CDR3 protein: CASSQRTGGNSPLHF

CDR3 length: 14
J gene: TRBJ1-3
V gene: TRBV30
clone size: -
CDR3 protein: CAWSRGISGNTIYF

CDR3 length: 14
J gene: TRBJ1-5
V gene: TRBV28
clone size: -
CDR3 protein: CASSLEQTVQPQHF

CDR3 length: 16
J gene: TRBJ2-7
V gene: TRBV5-1
clone size: -
CDR3 protein: CASSPRTGGIGEEQYF

CDR3 length: 19
J gene: TRBJ1-5
V gene: TRBV5-8
clone size: -
CDR3 protein: CASSWDRGLIAISNQPQHF